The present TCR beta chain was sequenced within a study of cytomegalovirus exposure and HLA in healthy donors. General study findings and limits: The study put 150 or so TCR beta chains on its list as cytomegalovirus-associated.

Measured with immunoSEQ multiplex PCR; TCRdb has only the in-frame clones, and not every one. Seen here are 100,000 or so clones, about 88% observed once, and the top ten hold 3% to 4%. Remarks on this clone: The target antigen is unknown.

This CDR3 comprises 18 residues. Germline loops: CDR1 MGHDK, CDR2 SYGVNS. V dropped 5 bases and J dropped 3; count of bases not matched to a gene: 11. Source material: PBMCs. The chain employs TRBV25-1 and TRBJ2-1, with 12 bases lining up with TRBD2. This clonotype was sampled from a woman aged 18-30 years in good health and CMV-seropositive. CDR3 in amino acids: CASSHSGLAGPIYNEQFF. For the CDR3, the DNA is TGTGCCAGCAGTCACTCTGGACTAGCGGGGCCGATCTACAATGAGCAGTTCTTC.